Listed here are 17 T cell receptor beta chains from one sample, sequenced in a study of T cells after yellow fever vaccination. A single record per CDR3 protein comes from TCRdb applying MiXCR to the 5' RACE reads. The sample comprises some 400,000 distinct CDR3 sequences, about 19% of which are singletons, and over 15% rests with the top ten. The sequencing here drew on PBMCs, taken before the yellow fever booster vaccination. The receptors derive from a young man who received the YFV17D yellow fever vaccine.

This clonotype has more than one count but fewer than ten. The CDR3 sequence is CATSRDGGGQGFNQPQHF. The CDR3 DNA is TGTGCCACCAGCAGAGATGGTGGGGGACAGGGGTTTAATCAGCCCCAGCATTTT. The rearrangement joins TRBV15 to TRBJ1-5; the match to TRBD1 covers 10 bases. V was clipped by 0 bases and J by 4 bases; unmatched bases: 9. CDR1 is LNHNV, CDR2 YYDKDF, per germline (reference sequence). This CDR3 is built from 18 residues.

This clonotype came up a few times. This chain joins TRBV5-4 and TRBJ2-5; unclear D gene. The CDR3 covers 13 residues. Germline CDR1 reads SGHNT; CDR2 reads YYREEE (reference sequence). The V gene lost 4 bases and the J gene lost 2 bases, with 9 bases spanning the gap. DNA for the CDR3: TGTGCCAGCAGCGAGACATCTCAAGAGACCCAGTACTTC. Translated: CASSETSQETQYF.

This clonotype was observed a handful of times. The chain is built from TRBV7-2 and TRBJ2-3, with no clear D. The CDR3 contains 15 residues. Germline V gives CDR1 SGHTA, CDR2 FQGNSA. V lost 4 bases and J 2 bases, leaving 13 bases between the germline ends. The CDR3 DNA reads as TGTGCCAGCAGCTGGCAGGTTTCCTTCACAGATACGCAGTATTTT. Protein product: CASSWQVSFTDTQYF.

This chain links TRBV7-6 with TRBJ1-3; D ambiguous. CDR1 and CDR2 (germline): SGHVS, FNYEAQ. The CDR3 runs 16 residues. The V end lost 1 base, the J end lost 2 bases, and 12 bases lay between the germline ends. The DNA of the CDR3 is TGTGCCAGCAGCTTAGTACCAGCCCCGGCTGGAAACACCATATATTTT. The encoded protein is CASSLVPAPAGNTIYF.

The rearrangement uses TRBV20-1 and TRBJ2-7; D unresolved. Trimming took 3 bases from V and 2 from J, leaving 8 bases between them. This CDR3 spans 12 amino acids. Germline V CDR1 and CDR2: DFQATT, SNEGSKA (reference sequence). Here the CDR3 DNA reads TGCAGTGCTAGTTGGGTGGCCTACGAGCAGTACTTC. Translated: CSASWVAYEQYF.

This clonotype was observed a single time. The chain joins TRBV4-1 to TRBJ1-4; a possible D gene is TRBD1 (6 bases). CDR1 is MGHRA and CDR2 is YSYEKL in the germline V gene. Trimming removed 4 bases from V and 8 bases from J, with 20 bases in between. This CDR3 spans 16 amino acids. In DNA form, the CDR3 reads TGCGCCAGCAGCCGAGCGTTGACCGCTCAGGGGGAAAAACTGTTTTTT. This encodes CASSRALTAQGEKLFF.

This chain uses TRBV4-1 with TRBJ2-7; D not resolved. Between the trimmed V and J ends, which lost 2 bases and 5 bases, there was a span of 16 bases. The CDR3 has 15 amino acids. CDR1 is MGHRA and CDR2 is YSYEKL in the germline V gene. CDR3 DNA sequence: TGCGCCAGCAGCCAACCGGGCCTTTGGTCCGACGAGCAGTACTTC. As protein: CASSQPGLWSDEQYF.

This clonotype was detected a few times. The chain joins TRBV12-3 or TRBV12-4 to TRBJ2-1; 13 nucleotides match TRBD2. J gave up 8 bases and V 5 bases, and 18 bases lay outside the gene matches. The CDR3 totals 19 residues. The CDR3, as DNA: TGTGCCAGCAGTCTTAAGACTAGCGGGGGGCCCCTAGGACTGGATGAGCAGTTCTTC. Translation gives CASSLKTSGGPLGLDEQFF.

The rearrangement joins TRBV9 to TRBJ1-1, with D tentatively TRBD1 (5 bases). V was cut by 4 bases and J by 3 bases, with 16 bases left in between. The length of the CDR3 is 15 residues. Per germline, CDR1 SGDLS and CDR2 YYNGEE. The CDR3 coding sequence is TGTGCCAGCAGCCGAACTCCGGGGGTAGACACTGAAGCTTTCTTT. This gives the protein CASSRTPGVDTEAFF.

This clonotype was counted at least ten times. This chain uses TRBV7-2 with TRBJ1-2; TRBD1 aligns across 7 bases. V shed 6 bases and J 4 bases; nucleotides not matched to a gene: 5. Germline CDR1 reads SGHTA; CDR2 reads FQGNSA. The CDR3 is 13 residues long. As DNA, the CDR3 is TGTGCCAGCAGGACACGGGACAGCTATGGCTACACCTTC. It yields the protein CASRTRDSYGYTF.

The chain carries TRBV30 and TRBJ2-3; 8 nucleotides line up with TRBD1. Germline V lookup: CDR1 GTSNPN, CDR2 SVGIG (reference sequence). The CDR3 has 12 amino acids. CDR3 sequence: CFATGAGDTQYF. The CDR3 DNA reads as TGTTTTGCGACAGGGGCCGGGGATACGCAGTATTTT. Full variable domain (missing parts from reference TRBV30 and TRBJ2-3): SQTIHQWPATLVQPVGSPLSLECTVEGTSNPNLYWYRQAAGRGLQLLFYSVGIGQISSEVPQNLSASRPQDRQFILSSKKLLLSDSGFYLCFATGAGDTQYFGPGTRLTVL.

This clonotype was picked up a small number of times. This chain connects TRBV29-1 to TRBJ1-2; unclear D gene. This CDR3 is built from 12 residues. V lost 1 base, J lost 6 bases, and 9 bases lay in between. Per the germline V gene, CDR1 is SQVTM and CDR2 is ANQGSEA. The CDR3 coding sequence is TGCAGCGTTGAAGCTGGGATCGATGGCTACACCTTC. Translated: CSVEAGIDGYTF.

The V gene is TRBV20-1, the J gene TRBJ1-1, with D tentatively TRBD1 (5 bases). V dropped 1 base and J dropped 1 base, with 10 bases sitting between them. Germline V gives CDR1 DFQATT, CDR2 SNEGSKA (reference sequence). The CDR3 is made up of 14 amino acids. As DNA, the CDR3 is TGCAGTGCTAGAGCTACGGACACGAACACTGAAGCTTTCTTT. Translation: CSARATDTNTEAFF.

This clonotype was counted between two and nine times. The chain carries TRBV7-2 and TRBJ1-2; D is unclear. The CDR3 contains 14 residues. Germline V gives CDR1 SGHTA, CDR2 FQGNSA. V was trimmed by 5 bases and J by 2 bases, leaving 12 bases between them. CDR3 loop: CASSPDRLNYGYTF. The CDR3, as DNA: TGTGCCAGCAGCCCCGATCGGCTGAACTATGGCTACACCTTC.

This chain connects TRBV6-6 to TRBJ2-5, with D hard to call. Between the trimmed V and J ends, which lost 2 bases and 3 bases, there was a span of 7 bases. The CDR3 totals 13 residues. Germline CDR1 MNHNY, CDR2 SVGAGI (reference sequence). For the CDR3, the DNA is TGTGCCAGCAGTTACCGGAGAGAAGAGACCCAGTACTTC. Protein sequence: CASSYRREETQYF.

The V and J genes are TRBV10-3 and TRBJ1-6; no firm D call. The CDR3 spans 17 residues. Germline assignment: CDR1 ENHRY and CDR2 SYGVKD. Trimming stripped 1 base from V and 7 bases from J, with 17 bases between. Written as DNA, the CDR3 is TGTGCCATCAGTGAGTTGGGTAGAGGGCGGCCCAATTCACCCCTCCACTTT. It encodes CAISELGRGRPNSPLHF.

The chain joins TRBV5-1 to TRBJ1-2; 7 nucleotides align to TRBD1. V dropped 0 bases and J dropped 2; count of bases not matched to a gene: 4. Germline V CDR1 and CDR2: SGHRS, YFSETQ. The CDR3 runs 15 residues. CDR3 sequence reads: CASSLVGGGNYGYTF. CDR3 nucleotides: TGCGCCAGCAGCTTGGTAGGGGGCGGAAACTATGGCTACACCTTC.